These 8 T cell receptor beta chains came from one sample sequenced in a study of technical replicates of blood from a few donors (dated by TCRdb to the late 2010s). Libraries came from the immunoSEQ multiplex PCR assay. In TCRdb, the immuneACCESS table is reduced to in-frame sequences with V and J assigned. These tables do not hold every clone; where another copy was compared, an unresolved V gene accounts for under half, and the others remain unexplained. The sample table holds under 90,000 clones, of which roughly 98% were seen once. The leading ten clones occupy over 0.13% of the sample. The material sequenced was T cells isolated from PBMCs. All receptors derive from a human donor in good health.

V usage is TRBV5-1 and J usage is TRBJ2-1, with a tentative D call TRBD1 (6 bases). The V end was cut by 3 bases, the J end by 6 bases, with 13 bases between. Germline V gives CDR1 SGHRS, CDR2 YFSETQ. The CDR3 sequence is 14 residues long. CDR3 coding DNA: TGCGCCAGCAGCTCCCACAGGGAAGGCAATGAGCAGTTCTTC. Its translation is CASSSHREGNEQFF.

The chain joins TRBV6-5 to TRBJ2-1, with D possibly TRBD2 on 6 matching bases. The CDR3 sequence is 15 residues long. Looked up from germline, CDR1 is MNHEY and CDR2 is SVGAGI. V lost 0 bases, J lost 10 bases, and 16 bases lay in between. The CDR3 here is CASSYSKQGLREQFF. The DNA of the CDR3 is TGTGCCAGCAGTTACTCGAAGCAGGGACTGAGGGAGCAGTTCTTC.

The chain joins TRBV7-8 to TRBJ2-7, with TRBD2 matching over 8 bases. Per germline, CDR1 SGHVS and CDR2 FQNEAQ. Trimming at V came to 4 bases and at J to 4 bases, leaving 9 bases not matched to a gene. The CDR3 extends over 15 amino acids. The CDR3 nucleotides read TGTGCCAGCAGCTGGGAGCGGGGGAGGTGGTACGAGCAGTACTTC. Protein: CASSWERGRWYEQYF. Supplemented by reference TRBV7-8 and TRBJ2-7, the full variable domain reads GAGVSQSPRYKVAKRGQDVALRCDPISGHVSLFWYQQALGQGPEFLTYFQNEAQLDKSGLPSDRFFAERPEGSVSTLKIQRTQQEDSAVYLCASSWERGRWYEQYFGPGTRLTVT.

The V and J genes are TRBV19 and TRBJ1-2; D gene unclear. Germline V gives CDR1 LNHDA, CDR2 SQIVND (reference sequence). Trimming removed 3 bases at V and 6 bases at J, with 5 bases between. The CDR3 length is 11 residues. CDR3 sequence reads: CASSIRDGYTF. The CDR3 nucleotides are TGTGCCAGTAGTATTCGGGATGGCTACACCTTC.

V is TRBV28 and J is TRBJ2-3; D is uncertain. The CDR3 consists of 11 residues. Germline CDR1 reads MDHEN; CDR2 reads SYDVKM. V was shortened by 6 bases and J by 4 bases, with 5 bases between the two germline ends. CDR3 in amino acids: CASRGADTQYF. The CDR3 DNA reads as TGTGCCAGCAGGGGCGCAGATACGCAGTATTTT.

The chain couples TRBV7-8 to TRBJ2-3, with 11 bases matching TRBD2. The CDR3 spans 19 residues. After removal of 5 bases from V and 2 bases from J, the junction contained 15 bases not matched to a gene. CDR1 and CDR2 from the germline V gene are SGHVS and FQNEAQ. The CDR3 here is CASSLGLAVVLSNTDTQYF. Here the CDR3 DNA reads TGTGCCAGCAGCCTGGGACTAGCGGTAGTATTATCTAACACAGATACGCAGTATTTT.

This chain links TRBV19 with TRBJ2-2, with D possibly TRBD2 on 5 matching bases. Trimming cost V 2 bases and J 5 bases, with 9 bases left between them. The CDR3 runs 14 residues. Germline V CDR1 and CDR2: LNHDA, SQIVND (reference sequence). The CDR3 DNA sequence: TGTGCCAGTAGTATATATGAGGGAACCGGGGAGCTGTTTTTT. Amino acid sequence: CASSIYEGTGELFF.

The chain combines TRBV28 with TRBJ2-5, with D possibly TRBD1 on 6 matching bases. The CDR3 consists of 15 residues. Deletions cut 1 base from V and 0 bases from J, with 9 bases between. Germline CDR1 reads MDHEN; CDR2 reads SYDVKM. CDR3 amino acids: CASSLYSGDQETQYF. The CDR3 region has the DNA TGTGCCAGCAGTTTATATTCAGGGGACCAAGAGACCCAGTACTTC.